This is a list of T cell receptor beta chains from one sample in a study of beta chain features in type 1 diabetes. Clones were read by immunoSEQ multiplex PCR, and TCRdb kept only the in-frame ones, dropping some. The table has more than 150,000 clones, 7.5% to 9.5% seen once. The sequenced sample was central memory CD4+ T cells from blood. The source is a woman under 30 in good health. Each CDR3 is given without its conserved first and last residue.

v_gene,j_gene,CDR3aa
TRBV7-6,TRBJ2-7,ASSPRGTGVAEQY
TRBV5-5,TRBJ1-2,ASSDAAGTGEGGYT
TRBV30,TRBJ1-2,GAWQRAGARDYGYT
TRBV7-2,TRBJ1-5,ASSPHRGNQPQH
TRBV18,TRBJ2-7,ASSPEPYEQY
TRBV21-1,TRBJ1-2,ACPWGQTNYGYT
TRBV4-2,TRBJ1-4,ASSQDWALTGEKLF
TRBV5-1,TRBJ2-3,ASSWEVPSTDTQY
TRBV28,TRBJ1-1,ASSLGGRGNTEAF
TRBV2,TRBJ2-7,ASSTPGLSSYEQY
TRBV19,TRBJ1-6,ASSTLSGGNSPLH
TRBV11-2,TRBJ1-5,ASSPGGSNQPQH
TRBV27,TRBJ1-5,ASSPQGQGNQPQH
TRBV7-2,TRBJ2-3,ASSSDSSTDTQY
TRBV5-1,TRBJ1-2,ASSEDSLYGYT
TRBV6-6,TRBJ1-2,ASSYDDPRSGYT
TRBV2,TRBJ1-2,ASREEGVSYT
TRBV5-1,TRBJ2-1,ASSLAGPSGISYNEQF
TRBV30,TRBJ1-4,AWSPGRATNEKLF
TRBV7-2,TRBJ2-7,ASSLELAGDEQY
TRBV4-2,TRBJ1-1,ASSQEIGRLNTEAF
TRBV7-8,TRBJ2-7,ASSLVEAEQY
TRBV5-1,TRBJ1-5,ASSLGGYSNQPQH